This T cell receptor (beta chain) is from a study of beta chain features in type 1 diabetes. Turning to the study itself: Healthy donors resembled patients in age, gender and cell yields. Overall study results and limits: These data did not resolve whether HLA type affects TCRB rearrangement. People with Type 1 diabetes carried modestly yet significantly shorter TCRB CDR3s in all four CD4+ subsets.

cDNA synthesis used the whole RNA isolate, giving expressed TCRB sequences. Here immunoSEQ multiplex PCR was the method, and the copy in TCRdb shows in-frame clones only, minus some. The sample carries under 400,000 clones, 12% to 15% recorded once. Notes on this clone: Its cognate antigen is unknown.

CD45RO/CCR7/CD25/CD127/CD95/CD27 separated CD4+ naive, central memory, regulatory and stem cell-like memory cells by sorting. V trimming: 2 bases; J trimming: 0 bases; junction bases outside the gene matches: 7. CDR1 and CDR2 from the germline V gene are MNHNS and SASEGT. The CDR3 is made up of 17 amino acids. The V gene is TRBV6-1, the J gene TRBJ1-5; TRBD1 aligns across 7 bases. Sequencing input: central memory CD4+ T cells from blood. The source is a man aged 25 to 40 in good health. Here the CDR3 DNA reads TGTGCCAGCAGTGAATTCGGGACAGCTTATAGCAATCAGCCCCAGCATTTT. Translation gives CASSEFGTAYSNQPQHF.